This record concerns one TCR beta chain sequence. The antigen is not known. The data originate from a study of a mutant IDH1 vaccine in newly diagnosed glioma. Study observations and caveats: 85% to 95% of patients showed vaccine-induced immune responses across multiple MHC alleles.

Sample time point: week 47, end of study. What each vaccine dose contained was 300 ug of mutant IDH1 20-mer peptide, accompanied by topical imiquimod. Some clones are missing from TCRdb's copy, which holds only in-frame ones; the method was immunoSEQ multiplex PCR. The table has tens of thousands of clones, 65% to 90% seen once. Germline-derived CDR1 and CDR2 are LNHNV and YYDKDF (reference sequence). CDR3 length equals 13 residues. V lost 5 bases to trimming and J lost 1 base, with 6 bases between them. This rearrangement joins TRBV15 to TRBJ1-5; D gene ambiguous. Sequencing used PBMCs, obtained from a glioma patient whose treatment included an IDH1 peptide vaccine. This clonotype was sampled from a man aged 18 to 29 with glioma. Some clones in this sample may be carry-over from other donors' samples. This chain's CDR3 is CATSAGSNQPQHF. Here the CDR3 DNA reads TGTGCCACCAGCGCGGGAAGCAATCAGCCCCAGCATTTT.